A selection of T cell receptor beta chains follows, all from one sample in a study of a mutant IDH1 vaccine in newly diagnosed glioma. Their cognate antigens are unknown. The repertoire was sequenced with immunoSEQ multiplex PCR; TCRdb's copy has only in-frame clones and lacks some. The sample consists of fewer than 65,000 clones, about 86% of them appearing once. The sequencing used PBMCs, collected from a glioma patient whose treatment included an IDH1 peptide vaccine. Source of these receptors: a man aged 25-45 years with glioma. CDR3s leave out the opening cysteine and the closing phenylalanine or tryptophan. The order of the fields is clone size, V gene, CDR3 protein. Part of the rows lack a size; the others show once, few, many or a class for expanded clones.

clone_size: .; v_call: TRBV19; cdr3_aa: ASSPRLNEKLF
clone_size: few; v_call: TRBV28; cdr3_aa: ASTRVNTEAF
clone_size: .; v_call: TRBV21-1; cdr3_aa: ASSGGACNEQF
clone_size: .; v_call: TRBV9; cdr3_aa: ASSVGGRGSEQY
clone_size: .; v_call: TRBV4-1; cdr3_aa: ASSPQGMGNEKLF
clone_size: .; v_call: TRBV7-9; cdr3_aa: ASSSASGGATGELF
clone_size: .; v_call: TRBV6-5; cdr3_aa: ASSYSTAGSHGYT
clone_size: .; v_call: TRBV15; cdr3_aa: ATSDRRGNQPQH
clone_size: .; v_call: TRBV19; cdr3_aa: ASSIGLAGATGELF
clone_size: once; v_call: TRBV9; cdr3_aa: ASSVRSQRATGELF
clone_size: .; v_call: TRBV7-2; cdr3_aa: ASSRQGSSYGYT
clone_size: .; v_call: TRBV10-1; cdr3_aa: ASSEGQGLGSYNEQF
clone_size: few; v_call: TRBV7-8; cdr3_aa: ASSLEVRQGGAF
clone_size: .; v_call: TRBV11-3; cdr3_aa: ASSLGRNTEAF
clone_size: .; v_call: TRBV7-2; cdr3_aa: ASSLAGTSGYTQY
clone_size: once; v_call: TRBV7-2; cdr3_aa: ASSIGGTGGKSIY
clone_size: .; v_call: TRBV19; cdr3_aa: ASSIAQTGKRNYGYT
clone_size: .; v_call: TRBV28; cdr3_aa: ASSSRGPGSNQPRH
clone_size: few; v_call: TRBV5-4; cdr3_aa: ASSGIGHTNTEAF
clone_size: .; v_call: TRBV9; cdr3_aa: ASSVGWPVGDIQY
clone_size: .; v_call: TRBV7-9; cdr3_aa: ASSLVSGNNEQF
clone_size: .; v_call: TRBV7-7; cdr3_aa: ASSLRGYGAGELF
clone_size: .; v_call: TRBV5-1; cdr3_aa: ASSPLAGGRNQETQY
clone_size: .; v_call: TRBV10-3; cdr3_aa: AISGASANTEAF
clone_size: .; v_call: TRBV18; cdr3_aa: ASSPGGRQETQY
clone_size: few; v_call: TRBV6-4; cdr3_aa: ASSDGTNTGELF
clone_size: .; v_call: TRBV28; cdr3_aa: ASSFLRGNEKLF
clone_size: .; v_call: TRBV19; cdr3_aa: ASRPTSGNSWAKNIQY
clone_size: .; v_call: TRBV5-1; cdr3_aa: ASSLGGAYNEQF
clone_size: once; v_call: TRBV5-1; cdr3_aa: ASRAFGGNTEAF
clone_size: .; v_call: TRBV9; cdr3_aa: ASNNWSGHSGNTIY
clone_size: .; v_call: TRBV2; cdr3_aa: ASSEELRNYGYT
clone_size: .; v_call: TRBV4-2; cdr3_aa: ASSRLYGTGYGSSGNTIY
clone_size: once; v_call: TRBV6-5; cdr3_aa: ASSYVAGGLYEQY
clone_size: .; v_call: TRBV18; cdr3_aa: ASKDTGPSGNTIY
clone_size: .; v_call: TRBV18; cdr3_aa: ASSPTALRGATEAF
clone_size: .; v_call: TRBV28; cdr3_aa: ASSLGRGYRPGELF
clone_size: .; v_call: TRBV11-2; cdr3_aa: ASSSSRNQETQY
clone_size: .; v_call: TRBV9; cdr3_aa: ASSVLAPTGHEGMF
clone_size: .; v_call: TRBV10-1; cdr3_aa: ASSVLGGPRSYNEQF
clone_size: .; v_call: TRBV5-8; cdr3_aa: ASSSREGRIFQPQH
clone_size: few; v_call: TRBV5-1; cdr3_aa: ASSSGRVITEAF
clone_size: .; v_call: TRBV1; cdr3_aa: TSSHSRTANTGELF
clone_size: .; v_call: TRBV6-1; cdr3_aa: ASSESISGVYEQY
clone_size: few; v_call: TRBV2; cdr3_aa: ASSEALLSPLH
clone_size: .; v_call: TRBV29-1; cdr3_aa: SVDVQDDLSYEQY
clone_size: few; v_call: TRBV2; cdr3_aa: ASSDNSFNEKLF
clone_size: .; v_call: TRBV5-1; cdr3_aa: ASNPGSTDTQY
clone_size: .; v_call: TRBV5-1; cdr3_aa: ASRVQARSSYEQY
clone_size: .; v_call: TRBV7-6; cdr3_aa: ASSLAGLAPDTQY
clone_size: few; v_call: TRBV7-8; cdr3_aa: ASSRDGNTEAF
clone_size: .; v_call: TRBV7-9; cdr3_aa: ASSLEGNLRGTEAF
clone_size: .; v_call: TRBV5-8; cdr3_aa: ASTSRGQGYGYT
clone_size: .; v_call: TRBV7-9; cdr3_aa: AIGGPGGTEAF
clone_size: .; v_call: TRBV5-4; cdr3_aa: ASSPPRRATNTEAF
clone_size: .; v_call: TRBV28; cdr3_aa: ASSLSPGTYGYT
clone_size: .; v_call: TRBV7-2; cdr3_aa: ASSLMRGAYNSPLH
clone_size: .; v_call: TRBV7-9; cdr3_aa: ASSSDRDWNTGELF